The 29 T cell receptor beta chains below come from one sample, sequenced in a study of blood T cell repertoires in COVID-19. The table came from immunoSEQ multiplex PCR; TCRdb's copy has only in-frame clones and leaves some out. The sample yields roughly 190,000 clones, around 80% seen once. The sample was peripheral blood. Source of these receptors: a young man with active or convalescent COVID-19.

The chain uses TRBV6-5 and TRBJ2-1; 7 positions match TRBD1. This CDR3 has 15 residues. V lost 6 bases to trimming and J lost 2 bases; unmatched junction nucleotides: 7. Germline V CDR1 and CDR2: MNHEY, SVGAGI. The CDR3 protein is CASSGTGDPYNEQFF. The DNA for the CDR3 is TGTGCCAGCAGCGGTACAGGGGACCCCTACAATGAGCAGTTCTTC.

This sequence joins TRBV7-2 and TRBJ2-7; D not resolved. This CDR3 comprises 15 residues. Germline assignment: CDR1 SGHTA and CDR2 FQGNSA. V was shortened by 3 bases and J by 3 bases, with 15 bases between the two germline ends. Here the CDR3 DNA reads TGTGCCAGCAGCTTCCGAGACTCGGCCCTCTACGAGCAGTACTTC. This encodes CASSFRDSALYEQYF.

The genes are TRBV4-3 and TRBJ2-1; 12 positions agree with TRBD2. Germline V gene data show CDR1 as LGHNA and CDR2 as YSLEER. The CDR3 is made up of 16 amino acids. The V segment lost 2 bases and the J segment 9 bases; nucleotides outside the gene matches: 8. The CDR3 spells CASSQRRLAGGGEQFF. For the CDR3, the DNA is TGCGCCAGCAGCCAACGCAGGCTAGCGGGAGGGGGTGAGCAGTTCTTC.

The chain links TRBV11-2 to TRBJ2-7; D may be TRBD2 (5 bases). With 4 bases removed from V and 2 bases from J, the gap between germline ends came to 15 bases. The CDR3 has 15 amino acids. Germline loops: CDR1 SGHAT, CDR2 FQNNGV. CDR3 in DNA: TGTGCCAGCAGCTGGAGGACGGAGGCAACCTACGAGCAGTACTTC. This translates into CASSWRTEATYEQYF. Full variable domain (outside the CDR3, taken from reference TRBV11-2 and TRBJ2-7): EAGVAQSPRYKIIEKRQSVAFWCNPISGHATLYWYQQILGQGPKLLIQFQNNGVVDDSQLPKDRFSAERLKGVDSTLKIQPAKLEDSAVYLCASSWRTEATYEQYFGPGTRLTVT.

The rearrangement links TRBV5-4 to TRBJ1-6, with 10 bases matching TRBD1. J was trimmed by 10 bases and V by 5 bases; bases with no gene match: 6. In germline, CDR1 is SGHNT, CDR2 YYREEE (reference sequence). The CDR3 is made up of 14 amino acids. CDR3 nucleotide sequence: TGTGCCAGCAGTTGGACAGGGGGGGAATCACCCCTCCACTTT. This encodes CASSWTGGESPLHF.

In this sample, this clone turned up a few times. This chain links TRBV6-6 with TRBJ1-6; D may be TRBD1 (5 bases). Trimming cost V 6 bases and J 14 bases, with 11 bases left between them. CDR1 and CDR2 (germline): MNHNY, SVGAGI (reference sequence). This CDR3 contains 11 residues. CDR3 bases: TGTGCCAGCAGGCAGACAGCAACCCTCCACTTT. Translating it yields CASRQTATLHF.

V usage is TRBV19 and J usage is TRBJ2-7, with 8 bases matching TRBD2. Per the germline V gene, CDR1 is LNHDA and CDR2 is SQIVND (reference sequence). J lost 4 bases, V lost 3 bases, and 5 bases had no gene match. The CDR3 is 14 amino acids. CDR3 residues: CASSITGGPYEQYF. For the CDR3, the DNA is TGTGCCAGTAGTATTACGGGAGGGCCATACGAGCAGTACTTC.

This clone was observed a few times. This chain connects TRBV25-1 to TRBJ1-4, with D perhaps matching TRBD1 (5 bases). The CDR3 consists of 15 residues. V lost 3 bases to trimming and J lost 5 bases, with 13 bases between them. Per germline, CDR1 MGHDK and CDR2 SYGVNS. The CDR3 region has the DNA TGTGCCAGCAGTGAGTGGGGGGAGCTCAATGAAAAACTGTTTTTT. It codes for CASSEWGELNEKLFF.

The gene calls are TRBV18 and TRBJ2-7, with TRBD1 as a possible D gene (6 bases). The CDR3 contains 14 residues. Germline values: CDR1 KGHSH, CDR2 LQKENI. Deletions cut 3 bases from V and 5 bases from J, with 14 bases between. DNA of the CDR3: TGTGCCAGCTCACCCAGAGATGGGGGCGACGAGCAGTACGTC. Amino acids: CASSPRDGGDEQYV.

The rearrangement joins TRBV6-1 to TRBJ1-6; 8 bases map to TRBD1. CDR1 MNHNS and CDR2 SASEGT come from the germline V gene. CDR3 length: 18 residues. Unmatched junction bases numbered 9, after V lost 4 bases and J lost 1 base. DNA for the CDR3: TGTGCCAGCAGTGTCGGGACAGGTGGTAGGTCCTATAATTCACCCCTCCACTTT. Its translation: CASSVGTGGRSYNSPLHF.

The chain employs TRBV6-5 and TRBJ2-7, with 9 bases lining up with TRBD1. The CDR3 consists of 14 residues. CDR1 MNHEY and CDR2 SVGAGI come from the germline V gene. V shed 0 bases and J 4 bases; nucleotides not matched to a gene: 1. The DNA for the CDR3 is TGTGCCAGCAGTTACTCGGACAGGGGATACGAGCAGTACGTC. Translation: CASSYSDRGYEQYV.

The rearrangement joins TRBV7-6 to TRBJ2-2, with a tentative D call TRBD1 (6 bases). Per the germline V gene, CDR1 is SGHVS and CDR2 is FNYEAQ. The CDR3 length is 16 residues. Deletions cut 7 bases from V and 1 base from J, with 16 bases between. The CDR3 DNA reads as TGTGCCAGCACCCGAGGTGGGGGCGAGAACACCGGGGAGCTGTTTTTT. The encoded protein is CASTRGGGENTGELFF.

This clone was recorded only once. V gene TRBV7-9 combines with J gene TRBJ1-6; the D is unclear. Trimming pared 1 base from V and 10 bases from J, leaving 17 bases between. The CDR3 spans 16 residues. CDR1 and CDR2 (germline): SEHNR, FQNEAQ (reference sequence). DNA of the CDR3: TGTGCCAGCAGCTTAGGCTCGGGGTTCGATGGGTCACCCCTCCACTTT. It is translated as CASSLGSGFDGSPLHF. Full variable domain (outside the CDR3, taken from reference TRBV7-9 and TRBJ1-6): DTGVSQNPRHKITKRGQNVTFRCDPISEHNRLYWYRQTLGQGPEFLTYFQNEAQLEKSRLLSDRFSAERPKGSFSTLEIQRTEQGDSAMYLCASSLGSGFDGSPLHFGNGTRLTVT.

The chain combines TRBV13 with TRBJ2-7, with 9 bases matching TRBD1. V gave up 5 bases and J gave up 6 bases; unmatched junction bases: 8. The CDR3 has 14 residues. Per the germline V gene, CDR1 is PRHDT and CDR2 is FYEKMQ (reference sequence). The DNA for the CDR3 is TGTGCCAGCAGCGCACCGACAGGGGGAAGCGAGCAGTACTTC. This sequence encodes CASSAPTGGSEQYF.

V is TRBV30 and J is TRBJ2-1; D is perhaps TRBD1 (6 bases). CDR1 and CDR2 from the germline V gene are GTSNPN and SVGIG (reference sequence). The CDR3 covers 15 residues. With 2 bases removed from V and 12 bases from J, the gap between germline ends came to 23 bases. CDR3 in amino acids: CAWSYKTGFTLRQFF. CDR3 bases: TGTGCCTGGAGTTATAAAACAGGGTTTACCCTCAGGCAGTTCTTC. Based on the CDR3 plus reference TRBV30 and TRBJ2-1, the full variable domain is SQTIHQWPATLVQPVGSPLSLECTVEGTSNPNLYWYRQAAGRGLQLLFYSVGIGQISSEVPQNLSASRPQDRQFILSSKKLLLSDSGFYLCAWSYKTGFTLRQFFGPGTRLTVL.

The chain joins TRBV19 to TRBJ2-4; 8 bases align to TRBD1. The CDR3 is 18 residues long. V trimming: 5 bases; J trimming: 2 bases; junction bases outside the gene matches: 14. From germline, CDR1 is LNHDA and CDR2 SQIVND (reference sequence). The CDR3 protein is CASSPLTMTGVTKNIQYF. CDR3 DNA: TGTGCCAGTAGTCCCCTTACTATGACAGGGGTAACCAAAAACATTCAGTACTTC.

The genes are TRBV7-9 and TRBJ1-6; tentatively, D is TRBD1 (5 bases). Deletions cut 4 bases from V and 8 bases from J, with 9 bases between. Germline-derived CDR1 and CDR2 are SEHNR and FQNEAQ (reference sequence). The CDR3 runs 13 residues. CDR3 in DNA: TGTGCCAGCAGCTCCAGCAGGGATTCACCCCTCCACTTT. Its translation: CASSSSRDSPLHF.

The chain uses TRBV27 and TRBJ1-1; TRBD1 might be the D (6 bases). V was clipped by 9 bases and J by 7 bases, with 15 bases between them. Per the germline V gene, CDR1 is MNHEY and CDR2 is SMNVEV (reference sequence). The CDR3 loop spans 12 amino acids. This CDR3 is CASRIGGREAFF. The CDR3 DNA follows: TGTGCCAGTAGAATCGGGGGGCGTGAAGCTTTCTTT.

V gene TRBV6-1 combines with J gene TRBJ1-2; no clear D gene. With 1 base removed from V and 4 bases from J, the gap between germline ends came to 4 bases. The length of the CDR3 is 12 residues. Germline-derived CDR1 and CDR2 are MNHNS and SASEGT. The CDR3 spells CASSEGSYGYTF. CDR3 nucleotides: TGTGCCAGCAGTGAAGGGAGCTATGGCTACACCTTC.

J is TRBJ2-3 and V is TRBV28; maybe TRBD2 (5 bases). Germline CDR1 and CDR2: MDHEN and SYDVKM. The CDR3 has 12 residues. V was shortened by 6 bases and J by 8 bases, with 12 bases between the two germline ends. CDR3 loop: CASSPGVTTQYF. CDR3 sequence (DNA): TGTGCCAGCAGCCCCGGGGTTACTACGCAGTATTTT. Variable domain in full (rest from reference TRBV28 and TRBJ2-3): DVKVTQSSRYLVKRTGEKVFLECVQDMDHENMFWYRQDPGLGLRLIYFSYDVKMKEKGDIPEGYSVSREKKERFSLILESASTNQTSMYLCASSPGVTTQYFGPGTRLTVL.

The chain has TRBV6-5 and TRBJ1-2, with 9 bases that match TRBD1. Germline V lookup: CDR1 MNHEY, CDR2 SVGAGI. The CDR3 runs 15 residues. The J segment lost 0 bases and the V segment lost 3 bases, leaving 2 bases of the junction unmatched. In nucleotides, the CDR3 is TGTGCCAGCAGTTATGACAGGGGGGCTAACTATGGCTACACCTTC. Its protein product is CASSYDRGANYGYTF.

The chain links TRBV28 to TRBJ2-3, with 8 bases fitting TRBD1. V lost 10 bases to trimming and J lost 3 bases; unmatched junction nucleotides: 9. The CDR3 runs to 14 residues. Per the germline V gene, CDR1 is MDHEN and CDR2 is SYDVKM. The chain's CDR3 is CATLLTGVTDTQYF. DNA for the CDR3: TGTGCCACCCTCCTGACAGGGGTTACAGATACGCAGTATTTT.

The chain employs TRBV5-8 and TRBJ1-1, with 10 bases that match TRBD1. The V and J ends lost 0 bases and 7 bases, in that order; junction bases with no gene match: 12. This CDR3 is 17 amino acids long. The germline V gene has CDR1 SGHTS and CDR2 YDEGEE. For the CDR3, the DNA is TGTGCCAGCAGCTTGGTAGGTCGGGACAGGGGAACAGGTGAAGCTTTCTTT. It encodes CASSLVGRDRGTGEAFF.

The CDR3 DNA sequence: TGTGCCAGCAGCCAAGTAGGGGCCCCCAACTATGGCTACACCTTC. It codes for CASSQVGAPNYGYTF. The chain links TRBV14 to TRBJ1-2; D possibly corresponds to TRBD1 (5 bases). From germline, CDR1 is SGHDN and CDR2 FVKESK. The ends were cut back, 1 base at V and 2 bases at J, with 11 bases in the middle. This CDR3 has 15 residues.

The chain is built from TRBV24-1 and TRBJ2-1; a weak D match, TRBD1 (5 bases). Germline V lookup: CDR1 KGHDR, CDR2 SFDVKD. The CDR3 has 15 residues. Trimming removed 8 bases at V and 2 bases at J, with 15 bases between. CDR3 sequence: CATNGGEGAYNEQFF. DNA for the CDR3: TGTGCCACCAATGGTGGGGAAGGGGCCTACAATGAGCAGTTCTTC.

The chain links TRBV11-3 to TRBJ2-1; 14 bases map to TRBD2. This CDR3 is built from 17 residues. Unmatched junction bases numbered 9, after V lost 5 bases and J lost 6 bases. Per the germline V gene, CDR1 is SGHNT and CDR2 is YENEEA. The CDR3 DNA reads TGTGCCAGCAGCGCTTTGGGGGGACTAGCGGGGGCCAATGAGCAGTTCTTC. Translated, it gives CASSALGGLAGANEQFF.

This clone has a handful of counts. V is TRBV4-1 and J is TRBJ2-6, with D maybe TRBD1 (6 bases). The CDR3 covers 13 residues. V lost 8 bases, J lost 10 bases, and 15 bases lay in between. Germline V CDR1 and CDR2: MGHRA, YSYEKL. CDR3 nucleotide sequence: TGCGCCAGCGGAATCGGGACATCTAACGTCCTGACTTTC. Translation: CASGIGTSNVLTF.

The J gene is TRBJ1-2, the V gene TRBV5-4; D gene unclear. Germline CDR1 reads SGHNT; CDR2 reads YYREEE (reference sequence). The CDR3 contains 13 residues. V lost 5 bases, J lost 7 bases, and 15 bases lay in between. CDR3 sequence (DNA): TGTGCCAGCAGGCAGCCCGGCAGGTCTGGCTACACCTTC. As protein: CASRQPGRSGYTF.

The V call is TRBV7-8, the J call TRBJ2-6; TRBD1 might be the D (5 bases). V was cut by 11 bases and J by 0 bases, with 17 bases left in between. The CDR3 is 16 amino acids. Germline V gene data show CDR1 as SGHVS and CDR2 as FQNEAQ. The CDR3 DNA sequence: TGTGCCGGTAGTGCAGGGTTGAGCTCTGGGGCCAACGTCCTGACTTTC. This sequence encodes CAGSAGLSSGANVLTF.